These T cell receptor beta chains were read from a single sample in a study of blood T cell repertoires in COVID-19. TCRdb's table, derived via immunoSEQ multiplex PCR, lists solely in-frame clones and lacks some. The profile shows about 180,000 clones, approximately 80% of them singletons. Specimen: PBMCs or T cells enriched from blood (not recorded which). The source of these receptors is a man between 60 and 70 years old who had been exposed to COVID-19. The CDR3 runs from the conserved cysteine through the conserved F or W. Fields, in order: V gene, D gene, J gene, CDR3 length, clone size, CDR3 DNA, CDR3 protein. A D gene is named only where the DNA matches it firmly. Part of the rows lack a size; the others show once, few, many or a class for expanded clones.

V gene: TRBV10-3
D gene: TRBD2
J gene: TRBJ2-1
CDR3 length: 15
clone size: NA
CDR3 DNA: TGTGCCATCAGCTTAGCGGGAGGGGGTTACAATGAGCAGTTCTTC
CDR3 protein: CAISLAGGGYNEQFF

V gene: TRBV25-1
D gene: NA
J gene: TRBJ1-1
CDR3 length: 15
clone size: NA
CDR3 DNA: TGTGCCAGCAGTGAGACAGGAAATATGAACACTGAAGCTTTCTTT
CDR3 protein: CASSETGNMNTEAFF

V gene: TRBV5-6
D gene: NA
J gene: TRBJ2-1
CDR3 length: 12
clone size: NA
CDR3 DNA: TGTGCCAGCAGCTTGGTTATAGATGAGCAGTTCTTC
CDR3 protein: CASSLVIDEQFF

V gene: TRBV2
D gene: NA
J gene: TRBJ2-6
CDR3 length: 21
clone size: NA
CDR3 DNA: TGTGCCAGCAGTAGGACGGGGGACAGCAGGTTTTCTTACTCTGGGGCCAACGTCCTGACTTTC
CDR3 protein: CASSRTGDSRFSYSGANVLTF

V gene: TRBV10-3
D gene: NA
J gene: TRBJ2-7
CDR3 length: 14
clone size: few
CDR3 DNA: TGTGCCATCAGTGAGACAGGGACGAACTACGAGCAGTACTTC
CDR3 protein: CAISETGTNYEQYF

V gene: TRBV14
D gene: TRBD1
J gene: TRBJ1-1
CDR3 length: 16
clone size: NA
CDR3 DNA: TGTGCCAGCAGCCATGGGGGGACAGGGCGTGTTGCTGAAGCTTTCTTT
CDR3 protein: CASSHGGTGRVAEAFF

V gene: TRBV19
D gene: NA
J gene: TRBJ2-7
CDR3 length: 13
clone size: NA
CDR3 DNA: TGTGCCAGTAGTATGGTAGCAGATTACGAGCAGTACTTC
CDR3 protein: CASSMVADYEQYF

V gene: TRBV11-1
D gene: NA
J gene: TRBJ2-7
CDR3 length: 14
clone size: NA
CDR3 DNA: TGTGCCAGCAGTTTGGTTGGCAGCTCCTACGAGCAGTACTTC
CDR3 protein: CASSLVGSSYEQYF

V gene: TRBV19
D gene: NA
J gene: TRBJ1-1
CDR3 length: 14
clone size: NA
CDR3 DNA: TGTGCCAGTAGTATTGACGGCGGGAGAACTGAAGCTTTCTTT
CDR3 protein: CASSIDGGRTEAFF

V gene: TRBV2
D gene: NA
J gene: TRBJ1-3
CDR3 length: 15
clone size: NA
CDR3 DNA: TGTGCCAGCAGTGAAGAGGGACACTCTGGAAACACCATATATTTT
CDR3 protein: CASSEEGHSGNTIYF

V gene: TRBV5-4
D gene: NA
J gene: TRBJ2-1
CDR3 length: 13
clone size: many
CDR3 DNA: TGTGCCAGCAGCCTATCTAGCTACGATGAGCAGTTCTTC
CDR3 protein: CASSLSSYDEQFF

V gene: TRBV27
D gene: NA
J gene: TRBJ2-7
CDR3 length: 12
clone size: NA
CDR3 DNA: TGTGCCAGCCGCTCACAGGGCTACGAGCAGTACTTC
CDR3 protein: CASRSQGYEQYF

V gene: TRBV19
D gene: TRBD1
J gene: TRBJ1-2
CDR3 length: 15
clone size: NA
CDR3 DNA: TGTGCCAGTAGTCCCGGTCCAGGGGGCGGCTATGGCTACACCTTC
CDR3 protein: CASSPGPGGGYGYTF

V gene: TRBV29-1
D gene: NA
J gene: TRBJ2-3
CDR3 length: 15
clone size: NA
CDR3 DNA: TGCAGCGCCGCGTTACAGGGTCGGGCTTGGGATACGCAGTATTTT
CDR3 protein: CSAALQGRAWDTQYF

V gene: TRBV27
D gene: NA
J gene: TRBJ1-2
CDR3 length: 13
clone size: NA
CDR3 DNA: TGTGCCAGCAGTTTATTGGGGGCCGAGGGCTACACCTTC
CDR3 protein: CASSLLGAEGYTF

V gene: TRBV15
D gene: NA
J gene: TRBJ2-7
CDR3 length: 14
clone size: few
CDR3 DNA: TGTGCCACCAGCAGGGAGCGGCGCTCCTACGAGCAGTACTTC
CDR3 protein: CATSRERRSYEQYF

V gene: TRBV29-1
D gene: NA
J gene: TRBJ1-1
CDR3 length: 12
clone size: NA
CDR3 DNA: TGCAGCGTTGAAGGGCTGGTGACTGAAGCTTTCTTT
CDR3 protein: CSVEGLVTEAFF

V gene: TRBV10-3
D gene: NA
J gene: TRBJ2-7
CDR3 length: 13
clone size: NA
CDR3 DNA: TGTGCCATCAGTCCAACAGGGTCCTACGAGCAGTACTTC
CDR3 protein: CAISPTGSYEQYF

V gene: TRBV20-1
D gene: NA
J gene: TRBJ1-1
CDR3 length: 14
clone size: NA
CDR3 DNA: TGCAGTGCTAGTGTGGGACACCCGAACACTGAAGCTTTCTTT
CDR3 protein: CSASVGHPNTEAFF

V gene: TRBV7-8
D gene: NA
J gene: TRBJ1-5
CDR3 length: 17
clone size: NA
CDR3 DNA: TGTGCCAGCAGCTTCGGCGGGACTCTTTTTAGCAATCAGCCCCAGCATTTT
CDR3 protein: CASSFGGTLFSNQPQHF

V gene: TRBV7-9
D gene: NA
J gene: TRBJ2-7
CDR3 length: 12
clone size: NA
CDR3 DNA: TGTGCCAGCAGCCTAAGCTCCTACGAGCAGTACTTC
CDR3 protein: CASSLSSYEQYF

V gene: TRBV12-2
D gene: NA
J gene: TRBJ1-4
CDR3 length: 18
clone size: NA
CDR3 DNA: TGTGCAAGCCGCTCGAGGACAGGGGATACCGTAGGTAATGAAAAACTGTTTTTT
CDR3 protein: CASRSRTGDTVGNEKLFF

V gene: TRBV4-1
D gene: TRBD1
J gene: TRBJ2-1
CDR3 length: 14
clone size: NA
CDR3 DNA: TGCGCCAGCAGCCACGGGACAGGGGAACATGAGCAGTTCTTC
CDR3 protein: CASSHGTGEHEQFF

V gene: TRBV7-9
D gene: NA
J gene: TRBJ1-4
CDR3 length: 14
clone size: NA
CDR3 DNA: TGTGCCAGCAGCTTAGACGCGGCAGATGAAAAACTGTTTTTT
CDR3 protein: CASSLDAADEKLFF

V gene: TRBV10-3
D gene: TRBD2
J gene: TRBJ2-2
CDR3 length: 16
clone size: NA
CDR3 DNA: TGTGCCATCAGCTCCGGGGGGGCGTCGGGAACCGGGGAGCTGTTTTTT
CDR3 protein: CAISSGGASGTGELFF

V gene: TRBV11-3
D gene: TRBD1
J gene: TRBJ1-3
CDR3 length: 14
clone size: NA
CDR3 DNA: TGTGCCAGCAGCGGGACAGGGGCTGGAAACACCATATATTTT
CDR3 protein: CASSGTGAGNTIYF